A selection of T cell receptor beta chains follows, all from one sample in a study of CD8+ T cells in alopecia areata. Clones were read by immunoSEQ multiplex PCR, and TCRdb kept only the in-frame ones, dropping some. Of 200,000 or so clones in the sample, 58% were seen once. Specimen: CD4+ T cells sorted from blood, collected at week 24, from a patient treated with tofacitinib. All receptors come from a human donor with alopecia areata. Each CDR3 is given with its conserved first and last residue. Fields, in order: J gene, V gene, D gene, clone size, CDR3 DNA, CDR3 protein. The D gene is left open where the match is weak. Only some rows state a clone size, as once, few, many or a class for expanded clones.

TRBJ1-2,TRBV10-3,.,.,TGTGCCAATTCAGGGTCCCTTGGCTACACCTTC,CANSGSLGYTF
TRBJ2-3,TRBV7-2,TRBD2,.,TGTGCCAGCGGACCTCAGCGGGAGTCCGCAGATACGCAGTATTTT,CASGPQRESADTQYF
TRBJ2-2,TRBV19,TRBD2,few,TGTGCCAGTAGTAAGAGACTAGCGGGGGCGAACACCGGGGAGCTGTTTTTT,CASSKRLAGANTGELFF
TRBJ2-3,TRBV11-3,TRBD2,.,TGTGCCAGCAGCTTAAGAAGCGGGGGATTCACAGATACGCAGTATTTT,CASSLRSGGFTDTQYF
TRBJ2-1,TRBV4-1,TRBD2,.,TGCGCCAGCAGCCAAGAAGGGCGGGGGATAATCGATGAGCAGTTCTTC,CASSQEGRGIIDEQFF
TRBJ1-1,TRBV9,.,.,TGTGCCAGCAGCGTAACCTCTAGTCTTGACACTGAAGCTTTCTTT,CASSVTSSLDTEAFF
TRBJ2-5,TRBV7-2,.,.,TGTGCCAGCAGCGAGATCTGGGAGACCCAGTACTTC,CASSEIWETQYF
TRBJ1-1,TRBV27,TRBD1,.,TGTGCCAGCAGTTCCATTCGACAGGGTGAGGGGATGAACACTGAAGCTTTCTTT,CASSSIRQGEGMNTEAFF
TRBJ2-6,TRBV5-6,.,.,TGTGCCAGCAGCTTGGTGGGCAGCCCCTCTGGGGCCAACGTCCTGACTTTC,CASSLVGSPSGANVLTF
TRBJ1-3,TRBV9,.,.,TGTGCCAGCAGCATCCTCGCAGGGACGGGAAACACCATATATTTT,CASSILAGTGNTIYF
TRBJ1-5,TRBV28,.,few,TGTGCCAGCAGTACACTCAATCAGCCCCAGCATTTT,CASSTLNQPQHF
TRBJ1-1,TRBV10-3,.,.,TGTGCCATCAGTGAGTCGAAGAACACTGAAGCTTTCTTT,CAISESKNTEAFF